This T cell receptor (beta chain) was captured by sequencing in a study of shared clonotypes between healthy human individuals. General study points: Rarefaction gave evidence that sorted-subset sequencing remained incomplete despite large depth. Compared with memory subsets, naive subsets generally had larger estimated richness.

To note about this clone: Antigen unknown.

The CDR3 length is 15 residues. From germline, CDR1 is LNHDA and CDR2 SQIVND (reference sequence). Unmatched junction bases numbered 8, after V lost 4 bases and J lost 4 bases. Cells designated naive CD8 were CD45RO-negative and were positively selected for CCR7, with terminally differentiated effector memory CD45RA+ cells excluded. The healthy adult donors were HIV-negative and reported no recent acute infections or vaccinations. Per the authors' pipeline: Filtering differed because ImmunoSEQ produced junction-only sequences that carried no quality scores. Sequencing was performed with immunoSEQ multiplex PCR; in TCRdb, only in-frame clones are kept and a portion is missing. V and J calls and clone size follow that table, whereas D and trimming were derived from the DNA. The table records 750,000 to 1,000,000 clones, nearly 95% of them present only once.

This rearrangement joins TRBV19 to TRBJ1-2; 8 positions match TRBD1. The clonotype comes from a man aged 30-40 years in good health. The source material was naive CD8+ T cells sorted from blood. The CDR3 sequence is CASSTGTGLGYGYTF. The CDR3 DNA sequence: TGTGCCAGTAGTACCGGGACAGGATTGGGCTATGGCTACACCTTC.